A single sample gave rise to the 8 T cell receptor beta chains below, sequenced in a study of T cells in Graves' hyperthyroidism and ophthalmopathy. RNA transcripts gave rise to amplified TCR beta CDR3 regions. In the first-round RT-PCR of the TCR CDR3, the HTBI primer set was used. TCRdb fed the multiplex PCR reads into MiXCR, producing one record per CDR3 protein. The top ten clones hold 9.5% to 15% of a sample with around 600,000 distinct CDR3 sequences, roughly 15% of them seen once. Sequenced input: blood. These receptors were collected from a woman aged 50 to 60 with Graves' ophthalmopathy.

The sample holds a few counts of this clonotype. The rearrangement links TRBV6-2 or TRBV6-3 to TRBJ2-3; TRBD2 matches 13 bases. The CDR3 is 19 amino acids. Germline V gene sequence: CDR1 MNHEY, CDR2 SVGEGT. V trimming: 0 bases; J trimming: 7 bases; junction bases outside the gene matches: 13. Here the CDR3 reads CASSYSTGTSGMLWNTQYF. The CDR3 nucleotides are TGTGCCAGCAGTTACTCTACCGGGACTAGCGGGATGCTCTGGAATACGCAGTATTTT.

This clonotype was counted many times. This chain links TRBV15 with TRBJ2-5; D is ambiguous. CDR1 is LNHNV and CDR2 is YYDKDF in the germline V gene (reference sequence). The CDR3 is made up of 14 amino acids. V lost 1 base and J lost 3, with 9 bases in between. The chain's CDR3 is CATSRVGIEETQYF. CDR3 DNA sequence: TGTGCCACCAGCAGAGTCGGCATTGAAGAGACCCAGTACTTC.

This clonotype has just a few counts. The chain joins TRBV25-1 to TRBJ2-7; the D is unclear. Germline CDR1 and CDR2: MGHDK and SYGVNS. The V end lost 2 bases, the J end lost 5 bases, and 13 bases lay between the germline ends. There are 14 residues in the CDR3. The DNA of the CDR3 is TGTGCCAGCAGTGAAGGTGGTAGCCTGGACGAGCAGTACTTC. It yields the protein CASSEGGSLDEQYF.

This clonotype was seen ten or more times. V usage is TRBV9 and J usage is TRBJ2-7; D possibly corresponds to TRBD2 (6 bases). V was clipped by 2 bases and J by 5 bases, with 8 bases between them. The CDR3 contains 12 residues. In germline, CDR1 is SGDLS, CDR2 YYNGEE. CDR3 amino acids: CASSVGGNEQYF. CDR3 sequence (DNA): TGTGCCAGCAGCGTGGGAGGAAACGAGCAGTACTTC. Together with reference TRBV9 and TRBJ2-7, the CDR3 gives the full variable domain: DSGVTQTPKHLITATGQRVTLRCSPRSGDLSVYWYQQSLDQGLQFLIQYYNGEERAKGNILERFSAQQFPDLHSELNLSSLELGDSALYFCASSVGGNEQYFGPGTRLTVT.

At least ten counts were recorded for this clonotype. The chain couples TRBV7-2 to TRBJ2-7; weak D call: TRBD1 (7 bases). The CDR3 sequence is 16 residues long. V lost 5 bases and J 0 bases, leaving 17 bases between the germline ends. Germline CDR1 SGHTA, CDR2 FQGNSA. In DNA form, the CDR3 reads TGTGCCAGCAGCAGATCGCAGGGGGGCCCCTCCTACGAGCAGTACTTC. Translated, it gives CASSRSQGGPSYEQYF.

At least ten counts were recorded for this clonotype. The rearrangement uses TRBV30 and TRBJ1-2; D is uncertain. CDR3 length equals 14 residues. In germline, CDR1 is GTSNPN, CDR2 SVGIG (reference sequence). The V end was cut by 0 bases, the J end by 4 bases, with 12 bases between. The CDR3 nucleotides read TGTGCCTGGAGTGTCAACATCGTCCCCTATGGCTACACCTTC. It yields the protein CAWSVNIVPYGYTF. The full variable domain, with the rest looked up from reference TRBV30 and TRBJ1-2, is SQTIHQWPATLVQPVGSPLSLECTVEGTSNPNLYWYRQAAGRGLQLLFYSVGIGQISSEVPQNLSASRPQDRQFILSSKKLLLSDSGFYLCAWSVNIVPYGYTFGSGTRLTVV.

This clonotype was recorded many times. The J gene is TRBJ1-1, the V gene TRBV6-2 or TRBV6-3; a possible D gene is TRBD1 (5 bases). The CDR3 is made up of 14 amino acids. V gave up 2 bases and J gave up 0 bases, with 7 bases separating them. CDR1 and CDR2 (germline): MNHEY, SVGEGT. The CDR3 nucleotides are TGTGCCAGCAGTTACCTGGGGGTGAACACTGAAGCTTTCTTT. Translated, it gives CASSYLGVNTEAFF.

The V gene is TRBV6-1, the J gene TRBJ2-5, with D possibly being TRBD2 (5 bases). Germline V gene data show CDR1 as MNHNS and CDR2 as SASEGT. This CDR3 contains 17 residues. Trimming pared 7 bases from V and 6 bases from J, leaving 27 bases between. As DNA, the CDR3 is TGTGCCAGCATCAACTCACCCCCCGGAGAGGGTGTAAAGACCCAGTACTTC. Its translation is CASINSPPGEGVKTQYF.